Sequencing of this T cell receptor (beta chain) was carried out in a study of T cells in Graves' hyperthyroidism and ophthalmopathy. Study context: Sampling of peripheral blood happened at initial diagnosis, prior to any treatment.

Hyperthyroidism had been newly diagnosed in patients aged 18 to 65, and its duration was under 2 months. Used for diagnoses were clinical symptoms, serum thyroxine and TRAb, thyroid ultrasound and orbital computed tomography. The PBMCs studied were ones that came from about 10 ml fresh peripheral blood. This clonotype has a count of ten or more. RNA transcripts provided the source from which TCR beta CDR3 regions were amplified. Carried out on the TCR CDR3, a first-round RT-PCR used the HTBI primer set. Each CDR3 protein gets one entry after TCRdb re-called the multiplex PCR reads with MiXCR. This sample carries 300,000 to 450,000 distinct CDR3 sequences, approximately 15% of them seen once, and the ten largest clones take more than 9.5%. This receptor was obtained from an older woman with Graves' hyperthyroidism. Sequencing was carried out using blood.

Here the CDR3 DNA reads TGTGCCAGCAGCCACCCGGGACTAGCGGGGAGCACAGATACGCAGTATTTT. Translation: CASSHPGLAGSTDTQYF. This chain links TRBV12-3 or TRBV12-4 with TRBJ2-3; 13 nucleotides align to TRBD2. V shed 6 bases and J 0 bases; nucleotides not matched to a gene: 6. This CDR3 has 17 residues.